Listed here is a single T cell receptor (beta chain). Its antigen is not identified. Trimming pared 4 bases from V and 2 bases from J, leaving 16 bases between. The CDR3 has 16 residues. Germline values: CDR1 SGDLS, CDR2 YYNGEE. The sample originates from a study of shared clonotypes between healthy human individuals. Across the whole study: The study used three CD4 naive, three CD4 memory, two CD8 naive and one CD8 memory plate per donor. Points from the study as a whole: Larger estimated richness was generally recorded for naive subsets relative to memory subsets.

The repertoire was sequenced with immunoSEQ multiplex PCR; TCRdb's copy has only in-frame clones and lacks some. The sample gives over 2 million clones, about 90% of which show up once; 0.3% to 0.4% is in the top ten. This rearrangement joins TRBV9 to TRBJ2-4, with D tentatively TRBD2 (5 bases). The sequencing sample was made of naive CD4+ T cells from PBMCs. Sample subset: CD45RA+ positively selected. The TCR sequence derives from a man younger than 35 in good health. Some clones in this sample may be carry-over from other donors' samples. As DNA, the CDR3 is TGTGCCAGCAGCCCTTACATTACTAGTCCCAAAAACATTCAGTACTTC. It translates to CASSPYITSPKNIQYF. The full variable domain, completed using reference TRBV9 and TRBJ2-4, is DSGVTQTPKHLITATGQRVTLRCSPRSGDLSVYWYQQSLDQGLQFLIQYYNGEERAKGNILERFSAQQFPDLHSELNLSSLELGDSALYFCASSPYITSPKNIQYFGAGTRLSVL.